This is a list of T cell receptor beta chains from one sample in a study of blood T cell repertoires in COVID-19. Libraries were prepared by immunoSEQ multiplex PCR; TCRdb keeps only in-frame clonotypes and omits some of them. The table includes approximately 250,000 clones, around four fifths detected once. The sample comprised peripheral blood. The receptors shown here come from a woman aged 55-70 years with active or convalescent COVID-19. Both conserved end residues are part of each CDR3. Clone size appears in some rows only: once, few, many, or a class for an expanded clone.

v_call clone_size cdr3_aa
TRBV2 once CASSVLTAYYGYTF
TRBV18 - CASSPRGGEVNTEAFF
TRBV3-1/TRBV3-2 - CASSQDAPGVLSNIQYF
TRBV6-6 - CASRLDSNQPQHF
TRBV13 - CASSLGTEYVPDNEQFF
TRBV30 - CAWNRGEDEQFF
TRBV7-8 - CASSRDPGTDTQYF
TRBV12-3/TRBV12-4 - CASSLSTDTQYF
TRBV4-2 - CASSQVRLAGVSNEQFF
TRBV30 - CAWTPGARLRGYTF
TRBV27 - CASRPGLAGNEQFF
TRBV5-4 - CASRFGTSANTGELFF
TRBV5-6 - CASSTRTGGDSPLHF
TRBV28 - CASTSGGGRAGAGTFF
TRBV7-9 - CASSLSTGYYNEQFF
TRBV6-4 - CASSATGSSYNEQFF
TRBV11-2 - CASSLVVSGNTIYF
TRBV11-2 - CASSLEKGNEKLFF
TRBV2 - CASSPGGYGYTF
TRBV10-3 - CAISESGGGVEATNEKLFF
TRBV19 - CASSYNSNQPQHF
TRBV5-4 - CASSRGQGADGELFF
TRBV7-9 - CASSSQGKGTEAFF
TRBV19 - CASSIVPGGASYGYTF
TRBV5-1 - CASSYGQGENTEAFF
TRBV7-9 - CASSLRGTYNEQFF
TRBV10-3 - CAISARTATSSYEQYF
TRBV6-5 - CASSYSSRGNTEAFF
TRBV4-1 - CASSQDQIGGGEKETQYF
TRBV5-1 - CASSPGVVSGRTPYEQYF
TRBV2 - CASRGLVAYNEQFF
TRBV4-1 - CASSQDGTNEQFF
TRBV3-1/TRBV3-2 few CASSRGTGEAYTF